The clone carrying this T cell receptor beta chain is a singleton in its sample. Antigen unknown. V gave up 3 bases and J gave up 2 bases; unmatched junction bases: 7. This CDR3 comprises 16 residues. Germline V gene lookup returns CDR1 SGDLS and CDR2 YYNGEE. Repertoires were generated with immunoSEQ multiplex PCR, while TCRdb's copy carries only in-frame clones and drops some. The table has around 30,000 clones, 94% seen once; the top ten hold roughly 0.7%. This specimen belongs to a study of T cells in localized non-small cell lung cancer. Study-level findings and limits: Uninvolved adjacent lung showed peak T cell clonality, exceeding tumor. A denser population of T cells in blood accompanied longer overall survival. Median detection of top 100 tumor clones in adjacent lung was 57 clones. Sequencing involved a lone tumor region, leaving heterogeneity possible.

The receptor's source is a woman aged 40-69 years with stage I lung adenocarcinoma. The J gene is TRBJ2-2, the V gene TRBV9; 7 bases are shared with TRBD1. This specimen was peripheral blood, taken before any cancer treatment. The CDR3, as DNA: TGTGCCAGCAGCGACTGGACAGGTTTTAACACCGGGGAGCTGTTTTTT. Translated, it gives CASSDWTGFNTGELFF.